This TCR beta chain was found in a study of blood T cells in healthy people across ages. Findings and limits, study-wide: Higher diversity and more naive CD4+ cells were features of long-lived donors, compared to aged donors. Significant beta diversity loss was already apparent by age approximately 38, declining roughly linearly.

Sample-barcoded 5' priming and a J-beta primer mix drove a second PCR of roughly 6 to 12 cycles. Tagging of each cDNA molecule was performed by a template-switch adaptor with 12 random nucleotides. Each single sample gave us at least 2.5 million CDR3-containing paired-end reads. From the 5' RACE reads, TCRdb called clonotypes with MiXCR, one entry per CDR3 protein. The sample yields approximately 680,000 distinct CDR3 sequences, roughly 32% seen once. Per germline, CDR1 SGHTA and CDR2 FQGNSA. This CDR3 is built from 15 residues. This clonotype was detected once. The antigen remains unidentified. This TCR came from a woman of 80 years or more in good health. V gene TRBV7-2 combines with J gene TRBJ2-5, with D tentatively TRBD1 or TRBD2 (5 bases each). TRBJ2-7 explains the end of the DNA better; the J call may be wrong. Sequencing input: blood. The chain's CDR3 is CASSSTPGPFYEQYF. The CDR3 coding sequence is TGTGCCAGCAGCTCAACGCCGGGACCCTTCTACGAGCAGTACTTC.